The sequence of this T cell receptor (beta chain) was determined in a study of T cell changes during pregnancy in multiple sclerosis (dated by TCRdb to about 2019). About the full investigation: The study examined how the T cell repertoire changed over the course of pregnancy in women with multiple sclerosis.

Library creation used the immunoSEQ multiplex PCR assay. Held by TCRdb, this immuneACCESS table contains in-frame sequences only and omits some clones. Under half of the omission traces to an unresolved V gene where checked; the cause of the rest is unknown. Recorded for this sample are about 68,000 clones; around 92% of them occurred a single time. Clones ranked in the top ten supply 2.3% of the sample. With regard to this clone: Its cognate antigen has yet to be identified. Within one base of it there is no much larger clone, and no base qualities were kept.

V loses 1 base, J loses 1 base, and the germline ends lie 6 bases apart. CDR1 SGDLS and CDR2 YYNGEE are derived from the germline V gene. The CDR3 holds 14 amino acids from the cysteine to the phenylalanine. Of all the DNA, just the CDR3 is kept, 42 bases in frame from base 1. The source of this sequence is a female donor with multiple sclerosis, enrolled in a pregnancy study. Sequencing used peripheral blood, obtained in the first trimester of pregnancy. The V and J genes are TRBV9 and TRBJ1-3; the D gene is perhaps TRBD1, on 6 matching bases. CDR3 region: CASSVTGSGNTIYF. The sequenced DNA is TGTGCCAGCAGCGTAACAGGGTCTGGAAACACCATATATTTT.